These T cell receptor beta chains were read from a single sample in a study of CD8+CD57+ T cells in acquired aplastic anemia. MiXCR, run by TCRdb on the reads, gives a single entry per CDR3 protein. The data show fewer than 200,000 distinct CDR3 sequences, around 50% seen once. The sample taken for sequencing was sorted CD4+, CD8+, or CD8+CD57+ T cells (not recorded which) from PBMCs. The receptor source for this set is a human donor with aplastic anemia. Each CDR3 is given with its conserved first and last residue. D genes are given only for firm matches. Some rows have no size entry. The others give once, few or many, or a class for an expanded clone.

>TRBD2|TRBJ2-3|TRBV9|many
CASSATTSGGTDTQYF
TGTGCCAGCAGCGCTACTACTAGCGGGGGGACAGATACGCAGTATTTT
>TRBD2|TRBJ2-5|TRBV15|NA
CATSRDRLALETQYF
TGTGCCACCAGCAGAGATCGACTAGCGCTCGAGACCCAGTACTTC
>TRBD2|TRBJ2-4|TRBV10-3|many
CAISEGGGAINIQYF
TGTGCCATCAGTGAGGGCGGGGGGGCCATAAACATTCAGTACTTC
>NA|TRBJ2-7|TRBV5-1|NA
CASSLGGTYEQYF
TGCGCCAGCAGCTTGGGGGGTACCTACGAGCAGTACTTC
>NA|TRBJ2-6|TRBV9|NA
CASSPGLCSGANVLTF
TGTGCCAGCAGCCCCGGGCTGTGCTCTGGGGCCAACGTCCTGACTTTC
>NA|TRBJ2-5|TRBV29-1|NA
CSVRSGSKETQYF
TGCAGCGTTCGTTCCGGATCCAAAGAGACCCAGTACTTC
>NA|TRBJ1-2|TRBV7-3|NA
CASGDSPAGYTF
TGTGCCAGTGGGGACTCCCCCGCGGGCTACACCTTC
>TRBD1|TRBJ1-2|TRBV9|NA
CASSPTTTGLGYTF
TGTGCCAGCAGCCCCACAACGACAGGGCTGGGCTACACCTTC
>TRBD1|TRBJ1-2|TRBV4-2|NA
CASTSGTGGPNYGYTF
TGTGCCAGCACCTCCGGGACAGGGGGCCCTAACTATGGCTACACCTTC
>TRBD1|TRBJ2-7|TRBV7-7|few
CASSLGQGSMDEQYF
TGTGCTAGCAGCTTGGGACAGGGTAGTATGGACGAGCAGTACTTC
>NA|TRBJ1-2|TRBV7-9|NA
CASSGAWEDGYTF
TGTGCCAGCAGCGGCGCTTGGGAGGATGGCTACACCTTC
>NA|TRBJ1-1|TRBV20-1|NA
CSATQGREAFF
TGCAGTGCTACCCAGGGAAGGGAAGCTTTCTTT
>TRBD1|TRBJ2-2|TRBV20-1|many
CSARTGGTGELFF
TGCAGTGCTAGGACAGGGGGCACCGGGGAGCTGTTTTTT
>TRBD1|TRBJ2-5|TRBV5-8|many
CASSFEWGQETQYF
TGTGCCAGCAGCTTTGAATGGGGACAGGAGACCCAGTACTTC